This note documents a single TCR beta chain sequence. The data stem from a study of blood T cell repertoires in COVID-19. This CDR3 contains 15 residues. Trimming took off 5 bases at V and 0 bases at J, with 10 bases between the two ends. The germline V gene encodes CDR1 MNHNY and CDR2 SVGAGI (reference sequence). Profiled with immunoSEQ multiplex PCR; TCRdb holds only in-frame clones, not every one. The sample contains about 160,000 clones, about four fifths of which appear only once. This clonotype was obtained from a man aged 55 to 70 with active or convalescent COVID-19. J is TRBJ1-4 and V is TRBV6-6; D may be TRBD1 (5 bases). Material: peripheral blood. The CDR3 bases are TGTGCCAGCAGTCCCAGGGATACAACTAATGAAAAACTGTTTTTT. Its protein product is CASSPRDTTNEKLFF.